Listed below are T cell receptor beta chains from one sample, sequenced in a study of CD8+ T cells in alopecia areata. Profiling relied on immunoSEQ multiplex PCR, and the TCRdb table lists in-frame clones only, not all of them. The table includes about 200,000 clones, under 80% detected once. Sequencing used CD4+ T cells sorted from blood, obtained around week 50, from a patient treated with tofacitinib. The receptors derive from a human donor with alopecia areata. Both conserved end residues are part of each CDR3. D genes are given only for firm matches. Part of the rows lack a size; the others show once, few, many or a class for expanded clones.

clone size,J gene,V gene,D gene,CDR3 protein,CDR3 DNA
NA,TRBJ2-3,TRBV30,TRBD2,CAWSPLAGGRGYF,TGTGCCTGGAGTCCACTAGCGGGGGGGCGTGGGTATTTT
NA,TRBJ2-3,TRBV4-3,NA,CASSQTDTDTQYF,TGCGCCAGCAGCCAGACTGACACAGATACGCAGTATTTT
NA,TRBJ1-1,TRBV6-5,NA,CASGRIANTEAFF,TGTGCCAGCGGGCGAATCGCGAACACTGAAGCTTTCTTT
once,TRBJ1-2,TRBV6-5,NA,CASSSAKAEKYGYTF,TGTGCCAGCAGTTCAGCGAAGGCCGAGAAATATGGCTACACCTTC
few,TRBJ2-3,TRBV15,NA,CATSRDTDTQYF,TGTGCCACCAGCAGAGACACAGATACGCAGTATTTT
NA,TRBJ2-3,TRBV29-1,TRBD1,CSVGQGATDTQYF,TGCAGCGTTGGACAGGGGGCTACAGATACGCAGTATTTT
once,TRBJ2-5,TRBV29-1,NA,CSVTELVGETQYF,TGCAGCGTGACAGAACTCGTCGGAGAGACCCAGTACTTC
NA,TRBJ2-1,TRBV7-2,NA,CASSLATRKYYNEQFF,TGTGCCAGCAGCTTAGCCACACGGAAGTACTACAATGAGCAGTTCTTC
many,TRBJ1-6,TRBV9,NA,CASSVGGENSPLHF,TGTGCCAGCAGCGTAGGGGGCGAGAATTCACCCCTCCACTTT
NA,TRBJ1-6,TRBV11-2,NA,CASSSPSTVGYNSPLHF,TGTGCCAGCAGCTCCCCTTCGACAGTGGGCTATAATTCACCCCTCCACTTT
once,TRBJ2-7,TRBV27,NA,CASRRSRGQTYEQYF,TGTGCCAGCAGGAGATCACGGGGCCAAACCTACGAGCAGTACTTC
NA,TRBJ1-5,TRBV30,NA,CAWSGGVEDQPQHF,TGTGCCTGGAGTGGGGGGGTAGAGGATCAGCCCCAGCATTTT
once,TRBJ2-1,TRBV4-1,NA,CASSQDSNEQFF,TGCGCCAGCAGCCAAGATTCTAATGAGCAGTTCTTC
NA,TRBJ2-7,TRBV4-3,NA,CASSQDPPPAGPHEQYF,TGCGCCAGCAGCCAAGATCCCCCTCCGGCCGGCCCGCACGAGCAGTACTTC
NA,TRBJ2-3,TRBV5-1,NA,CASSLAKSTDTQYF,TGCGCCAGCAGCTTGGCGAAGTCCACAGATACGCAGTATTTT
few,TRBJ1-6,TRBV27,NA,CASSSWGNSPLHF,TGTGCCAGCAGTTCATGGGGTAATTCACCCCTCCACTTT
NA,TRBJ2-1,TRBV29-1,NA,CSVEDGGLSNEQFF,TGCAGCGTTGAAGATGGGGGATTGTCCAATGAGCAGTTCTTC
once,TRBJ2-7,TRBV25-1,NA,CASSEWDPETYEQYF,TGTGCCAGCAGTGAATGGGACCCCGAGACCTACGAGCAGTACTTC
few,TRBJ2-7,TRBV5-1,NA,CASSLPAAYEQYF,TGCGCCAGCAGCTTGCCAGCCGCCTACGAGCAGTACTTC
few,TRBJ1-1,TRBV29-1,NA,CSVGLGTEAFF,TGCAGCGTGGGGTTGGGGACTGAAGCTTTCTTT
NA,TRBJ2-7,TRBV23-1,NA,CASSQWAGDEQYF,TGCGCCAGCAGTCAATGGGCCGGGGACGAGCAGTACTTC
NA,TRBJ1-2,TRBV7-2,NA,CASSFGQDYGYTF,TGTGCCAGCAGCTTCGGGCAGGACTATGGCTACACCTTC
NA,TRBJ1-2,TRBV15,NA,CATSGGTLALGYTF,TGTGCCACCAGCGGGGGGACGCTCGCTCTTGGCTACACCTTC